This record concerns one TCR beta chain sequence. Its antigen is not known. The CDR3 sequence is 13 residues long. The V end was cut by 3 bases, the J end by 5 bases, with 10 bases between. The sample's time point: persistent/refractory GD, antithyroid drugs over 5 years with positive TRAb. The TCR library was prepared using RNA isolated from PBMCs. Graves' disease was diagnosed by American Thyroid Association guidelines. The data originate from a study of regulatory T cells in long-lasting Graves disease. Study observations and caveats: Under persistent disease, TRBV28, TRBJ1-2 and TRBJ2-5 were used preferentially. It was peripheral blood alone, not thyroid tissue, that was studied. The study found lower TCR diversity in persistent Graves' patients than in newly diagnosed ones.

The authors built TCR beta libraries using iRepertoire HTBI primers and Arm-PCR of CDR3 regions. MiXCR, run by TCRdb on the multiplex PCR reads, gives a single entry per CDR3 protein. The sample holds roughly 400,000 distinct CDR3 sequences, about 20% seen once. The TCR originated in a female donor with Graves disease. The sequencing here drew on peripheral blood mononuclear cells (PBMCs), taken when the disease was refractory, from a patient treated with antithyroid drugs. This sequence joins TRBV12-3 or TRBV12-4 and TRBJ1-2, with a weak D call TRBD1 (5 bases). The CDR3 DNA reads TGTGCCAGCAGTTTTGGGCCAGGGTATGGCTACACCTTC. It codes for CASSFGPGYGYTF.